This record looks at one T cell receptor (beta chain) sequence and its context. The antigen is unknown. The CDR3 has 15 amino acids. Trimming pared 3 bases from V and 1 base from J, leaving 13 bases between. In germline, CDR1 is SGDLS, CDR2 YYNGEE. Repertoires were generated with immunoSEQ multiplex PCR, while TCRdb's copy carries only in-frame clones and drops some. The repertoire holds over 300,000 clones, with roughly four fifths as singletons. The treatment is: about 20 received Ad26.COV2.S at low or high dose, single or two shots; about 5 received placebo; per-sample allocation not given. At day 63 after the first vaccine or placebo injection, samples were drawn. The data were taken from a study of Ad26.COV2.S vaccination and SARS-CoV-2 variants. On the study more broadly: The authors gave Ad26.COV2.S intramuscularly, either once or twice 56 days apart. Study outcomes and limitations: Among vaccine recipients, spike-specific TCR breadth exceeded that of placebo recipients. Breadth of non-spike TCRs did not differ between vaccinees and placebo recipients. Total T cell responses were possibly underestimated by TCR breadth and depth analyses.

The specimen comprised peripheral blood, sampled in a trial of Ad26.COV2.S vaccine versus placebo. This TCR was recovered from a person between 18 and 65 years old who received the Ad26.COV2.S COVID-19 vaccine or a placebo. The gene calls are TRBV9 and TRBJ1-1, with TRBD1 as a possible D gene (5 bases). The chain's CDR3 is CASSGEVGGNTEAFF. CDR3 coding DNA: TGTGCCAGCAGCGGGGAGGTCGGGGGGAACACTGAAGCTTTCTTT.